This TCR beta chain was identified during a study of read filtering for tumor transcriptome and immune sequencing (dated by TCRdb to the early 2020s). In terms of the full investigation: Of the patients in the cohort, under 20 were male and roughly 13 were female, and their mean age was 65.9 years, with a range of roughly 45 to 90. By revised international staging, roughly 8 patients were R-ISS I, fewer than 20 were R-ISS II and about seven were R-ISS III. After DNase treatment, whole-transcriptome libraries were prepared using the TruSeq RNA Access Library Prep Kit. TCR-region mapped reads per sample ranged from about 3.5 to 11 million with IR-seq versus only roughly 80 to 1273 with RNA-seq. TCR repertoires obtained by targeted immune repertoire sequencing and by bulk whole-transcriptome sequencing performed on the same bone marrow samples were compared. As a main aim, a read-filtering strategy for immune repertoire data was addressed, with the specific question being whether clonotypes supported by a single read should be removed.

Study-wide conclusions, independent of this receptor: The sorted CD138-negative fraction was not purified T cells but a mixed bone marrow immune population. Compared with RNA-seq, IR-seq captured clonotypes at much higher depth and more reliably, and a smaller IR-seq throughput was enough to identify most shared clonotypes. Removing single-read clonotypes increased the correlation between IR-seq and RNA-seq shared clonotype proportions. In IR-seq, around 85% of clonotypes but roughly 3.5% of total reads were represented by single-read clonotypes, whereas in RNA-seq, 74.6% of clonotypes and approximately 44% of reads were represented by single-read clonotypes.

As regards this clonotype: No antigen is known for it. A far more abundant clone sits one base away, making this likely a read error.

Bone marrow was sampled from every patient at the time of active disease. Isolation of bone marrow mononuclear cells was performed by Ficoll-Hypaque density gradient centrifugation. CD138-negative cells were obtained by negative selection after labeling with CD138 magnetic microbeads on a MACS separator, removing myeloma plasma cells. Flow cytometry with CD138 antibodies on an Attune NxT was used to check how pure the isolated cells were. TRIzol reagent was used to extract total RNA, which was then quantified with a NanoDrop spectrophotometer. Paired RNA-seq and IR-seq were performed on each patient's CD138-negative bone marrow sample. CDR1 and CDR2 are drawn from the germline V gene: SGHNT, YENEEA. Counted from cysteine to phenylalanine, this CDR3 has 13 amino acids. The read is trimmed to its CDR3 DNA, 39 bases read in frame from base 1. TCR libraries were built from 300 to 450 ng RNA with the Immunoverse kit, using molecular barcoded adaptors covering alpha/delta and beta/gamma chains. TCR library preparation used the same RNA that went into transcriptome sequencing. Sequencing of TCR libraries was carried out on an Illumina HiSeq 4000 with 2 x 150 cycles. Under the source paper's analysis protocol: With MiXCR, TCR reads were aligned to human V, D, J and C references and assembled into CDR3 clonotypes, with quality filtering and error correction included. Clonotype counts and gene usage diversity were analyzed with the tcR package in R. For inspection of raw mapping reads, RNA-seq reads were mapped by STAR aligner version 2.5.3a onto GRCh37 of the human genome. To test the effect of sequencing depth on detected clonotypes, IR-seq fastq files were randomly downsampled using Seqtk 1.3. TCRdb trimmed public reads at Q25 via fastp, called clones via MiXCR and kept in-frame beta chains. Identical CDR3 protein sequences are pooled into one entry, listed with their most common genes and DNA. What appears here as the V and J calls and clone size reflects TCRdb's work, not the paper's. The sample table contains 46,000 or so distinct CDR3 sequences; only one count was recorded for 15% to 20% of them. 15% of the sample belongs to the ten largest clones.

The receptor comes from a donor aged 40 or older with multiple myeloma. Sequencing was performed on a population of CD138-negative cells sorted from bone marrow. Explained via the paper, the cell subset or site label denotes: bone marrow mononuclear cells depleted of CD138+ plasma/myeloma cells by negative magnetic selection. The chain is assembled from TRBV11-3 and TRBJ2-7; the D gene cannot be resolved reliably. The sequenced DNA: TGTGCCAACAGCCCCCAAAATCCCGGCGAGCAGTACTTC. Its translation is CANSPQNPGEQYF.